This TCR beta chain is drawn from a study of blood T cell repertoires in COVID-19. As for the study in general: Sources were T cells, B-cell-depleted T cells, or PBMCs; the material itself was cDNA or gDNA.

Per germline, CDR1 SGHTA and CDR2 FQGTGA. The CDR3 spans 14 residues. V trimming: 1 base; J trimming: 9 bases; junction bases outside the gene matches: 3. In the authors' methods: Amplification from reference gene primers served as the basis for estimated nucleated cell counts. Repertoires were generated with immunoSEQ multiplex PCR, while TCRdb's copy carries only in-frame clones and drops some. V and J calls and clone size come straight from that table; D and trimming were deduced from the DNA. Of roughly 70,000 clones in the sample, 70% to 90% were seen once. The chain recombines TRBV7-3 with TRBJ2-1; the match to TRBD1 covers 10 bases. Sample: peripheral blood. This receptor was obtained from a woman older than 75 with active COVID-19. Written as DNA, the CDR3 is TGTGCCAGCAGCTTAATGACAGGGGGCTTTGAGCAGTTCTTC. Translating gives CASSLMTGGFEQFF.